The clone carrying this T cell receptor beta chain has a handful of counts. Its antigen is unknown. TCRdb reprocessed the 5' RACE reads with MiXCR, giving one entry per CDR3 protein. The sample contains a few hundred thousand distinct CDR3 sequences, 6% to 7.5% of which appear only once. The source of the sample is a study of T cells after yellow fever vaccination. Trimming removed 6 bases from V and 7 bases from J, with 13 bases in between. The CDR3 is 11 residues long. Germline values: CDR1 SQVTM, CDR2 ANQGSEA. Study-wide results and caveats: Most primary-vaccination clones recurred post-booster (approximately 96% CD4, roughly 91% CD8). Contamination of FACS-sorted repertoires by abundant clonotypes from the bulk population could occur.

V gene TRBV29-1 combines with J gene TRBJ2-7, with D tentatively TRBD1 (6 bases). This receptor was taken from a man aged 25-45 years who received the YFV17D yellow fever vaccine. Sequences were derived from CD4+ T cells sorted from PBMCs, sampled 15 days after the yellow fever booster vaccination. CDR3 nucleotide sequence: TGCAGCGTATCGACAGGTTTTGAGCAGTACTTC. The encoded protein is CSVSTGFEQYF.